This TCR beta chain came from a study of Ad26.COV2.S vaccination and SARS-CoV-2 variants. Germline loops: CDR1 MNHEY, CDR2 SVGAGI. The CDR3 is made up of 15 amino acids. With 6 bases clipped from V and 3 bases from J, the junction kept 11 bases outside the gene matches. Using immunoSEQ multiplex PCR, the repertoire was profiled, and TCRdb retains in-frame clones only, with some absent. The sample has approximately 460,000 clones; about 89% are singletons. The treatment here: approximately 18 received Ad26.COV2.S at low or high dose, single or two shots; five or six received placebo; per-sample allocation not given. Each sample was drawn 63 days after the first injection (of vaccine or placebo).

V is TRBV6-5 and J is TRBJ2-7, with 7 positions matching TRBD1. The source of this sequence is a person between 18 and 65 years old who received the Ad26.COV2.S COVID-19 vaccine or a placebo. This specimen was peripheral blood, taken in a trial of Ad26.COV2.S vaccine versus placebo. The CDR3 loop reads CASREARQGGYEQYF. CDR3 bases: TGTGCCAGCAGGGAGGCACGACAGGGCGGCTACGAGCAGTACTTC.